This T cell receptor beta chain was observed in a study of cytomegalovirus exposure and HLA in healthy donors. V was clipped by 5 bases and J by 3 bases; unmatched bases: 8. CDR3 length: 18 amino acids. Germline CDR1 is SGHNT and CDR2 is YYREEE (reference sequence). Study-wide points: Across donors, presence/absence analyses took sequencing depth to be roughly uniform. The study found most TCR sequences rare, yet found some public TCRs in many donors. Association of a missense DCLRE1C variant with TCR beta V- and J-gene trimming was reported in a later analysis.

The sample holds one count of this clone. The target antigen is unknown. It was with 60 Vbeta and 13 Jbeta primers that the PCR ran. Here immunoSEQ multiplex PCR was the method, and the copy in TCRdb shows in-frame clones only, minus some. The sample yields around 110,000 clones, roughly 80% seen once. The source of this sequence is a man aged 35-49 years in good health and CMV-seronegative. What was sequenced was PBMCs. The chain has TRBV5-4 and TRBJ2-4; 16 nucleotides line up with TRBD2. In DNA, the CDR3 is TGTGCCAGCAGACCCGGGACTAGCGGGGGGGCGGGCAAAAACATTCAGTACTTC. Amino acid sequence: CASRPGTSGGAGKNIQYF.